This T cell receptor beta chain was identified in a study of lymphopenia after photon versus proton radiotherapy. The table came from immunoSEQ multiplex PCR; TCRdb's copy has only in-frame clones and leaves some out. The table shows under 80,000 clones, with around 88% occurring only once. The CDR3 contains 12 residues. Germline V gene sequence: CDR1 SQVTM, CDR2 ANQGSEA. V lost 8 bases and J 2 bases, leaving 11 bases between the germline ends. The TCR originated in a man aged 35 to 55 with gastric cancer. The sequenced sample was peripheral blood, obtained from a patient treated with photon-based radiotherapy. The rearrangement links TRBV29-1 to TRBJ2-3; D is uncertain. The CDR3 coding sequence is TGCAGCTTTGGGCAGAACACAGATACGCAGTATTTT. This gives the protein CSFGQNTDTQYF.